Each of the 27 T cell receptor beta chains below was sequenced from the same sample in a study of T cell responses to AZD1222 COVID-19 vaccine. Here immunoSEQ multiplex PCR was the method, and the copy in TCRdb shows in-frame clones only, minus some. This sample carries around 150,000 clones, under 95% of them seen once, and the ten largest clones take 1.2% to 1.5%. The starting material was peripheral blood, obtained on day 0 of AZD1222 vaccination. The receptors shown here come from an adult in good health.

The gene calls are TRBV7-8 and TRBJ1-6; 8 bases match TRBD1. Germline CDR1 reads SGHVS; CDR2 reads FQNEAQ. The V segment lost 5 bases and the J segment 9 bases; nucleotides outside the gene matches: 12. This CDR3 is built from 16 residues. CDR3 protein: CASSPGQGTGGSPLHF. CDR3 in DNA: TGTGCCAGCAGCCCTGGACAGGGAACGGGGGGTTCACCCCTCCACTTT.

The V and J genes are TRBV28 and TRBJ2-7, with 7 bases fitting TRBD1. CDR1 and CDR2 from the germline V gene are MDHEN and SYDVKM. The CDR3 is made up of 15 amino acids. V lost 6 bases and J lost 3; bases outside the gene matches: 11. CDR3 amino acids: CASSPADRPLYEQYF. The CDR3 DNA follows: TGTGCCAGCAGCCCCGCGGACAGGCCCCTCTACGAGCAGTACTTC.

V usage is TRBV2 and J usage is TRBJ1-1; D is unresolved. There are 15 residues in the CDR3. Germline CDR1 is SNHLY and CDR2 is FYNNEI. Trimming stripped 6 bases from V and 1 base from J, with 15 bases between. CDR3 residues: CASSPTVRKNTEAFF. The DNA for the CDR3 is TGTGCCAGCAGCCCGACGGTACGCAAGAACACTGAAGCTTTCTTT.

The chain joins TRBV30 to TRBJ1-5; D uncertain. There are 14 residues in the CDR3. From germline, CDR1 is GTSNPN and CDR2 SVGIG (reference sequence). V gave up 2 bases and J gave up 3 bases, with 11 bases separating them. The CDR3 nucleotides are TGTGCCTGGAGTACGGCAGCAGCCAATCAGCCCCAGCATTTT. This encodes CAWSTAAANQPQHF. The complete variable domain, with remaining parts taken from reference TRBV30 and TRBJ1-5, reads SQTIHQWPATLVQPVGSPLSLECTVEGTSNPNLYWYRQAAGRGLQLLFYSVGIGQISSEVPQNLSASRPQDRQFILSSKKLLLSDSGFYLCAWSTAAANQPQHFGDGTRLSIL.

The chain couples TRBV4-3 to TRBJ1-2; TRBD1 aligns across 8 bases. CDR1 is LGHNA, CDR2 YSLEER, per germline. V was pared by 4 bases and J by 2 bases, with 9 bases of the junction left unmatched. This CDR3 is 16 amino acids long. The CDR3 nucleotides are TGCGCCAGCAGCCCTTCCCCCGGGACAGGAAACTATGGCTACACCTTC. Translation: CASSPSPGTGNYGYTF.

CDR3 loop: CASGPTGGAHNEQFF. The CDR3 nucleotides read TGTGCCAGCGGACCCACAGGGGGCGCCCACAATGAGCAGTTCTTC. The V call is TRBV5-6, the J call TRBJ2-1, with 9 positions matching TRBD1. This CDR3 contains 15 residues. Trimming at V came to 7 bases and at J to 5 bases, leaving 10 bases not matched to a gene. CDR1 and CDR2 from the germline V gene are SGHDT and YYEEEE. Full variable domain (remainder filled in from reference TRBV5-6 and TRBJ2-1): DAGVTQSPTHLIKTRGQQVTLRCSPKSGHDTVSWYQQALGQGPQFIFQYYEEEERQRGNFPDRFSGHQFPNYSSELNVNALLLGDSALYLCASGPTGGAHNEQFFGPGTRLTVL.

The chain employs TRBV28 and TRBJ2-7; D is perhaps TRBD2 (6 bases). The CDR3 consists of 14 residues. V was clipped by 5 bases and J by 0 bases, with 11 bases between them. The germline CDR1 and CDR2 sequences are MDHEN and SYDVKM. CDR3 in DNA: TGTGCCAGCAGTCCGGGACTTAACTCCTACGAGCAGTACTTC. The encoded protein is CASSPGLNSYEQYF. Based on the CDR3 plus reference TRBV28 and TRBJ2-7, the full variable domain is DVKVTQSSRYLVKRTGEKVFLECVQDMDHENMFWYRQDPGLGLRLIYFSYDVKMKEKGDIPEGYSVSREKKERFSLILESASTNQTSMYLCASSPGLNSYEQYFGPGTRLTVT.

The rearrangement uses TRBV7-9 and TRBJ2-3; D possibly matches TRBD1 or TRBD2 (5 bases each). Germline V gene lookup returns CDR1 SEHNR and CDR2 FQNEAQ (reference sequence). The CDR3 length is 14 residues. Trimming pared 3 bases from V and 4 bases from J, leaving 11 bases between. CDR3: CASSFGGVADTQYF. In nucleotides, the CDR3 is TGTGCCAGCAGCTTTGGGGGAGTCGCAGATACGCAGTATTTT.

The chain has TRBV27 and TRBJ2-1; D gene uncertain. CDR1 and CDR2 (germline): MNHEY, SMNVEV (reference sequence). Trimming took off 4 bases at V and 8 bases at J, with 18 bases between the two ends. The length of the CDR3 is 15 residues. Written as DNA, the CDR3 is TGTGCCAGCAGTTGGGCGGCCCCGCAAATCGATGAGCAGTTCTTC. As protein: CASSWAAPQIDEQFF.

The chain employs TRBV28 and TRBJ2-5, with 8 bases fitting TRBD1. CDR1 is MDHEN, CDR2 SYDVKM, per germline. The V gene end was trimmed by 4 bases and the J gene end by 1 base; junction bases not matched to a gene: 5. This CDR3 has 15 residues. This CDR3 is CASSSRDRSQETQYF. The CDR3 nucleotides read TGTGCCAGCAGTTCCCGGGACAGGAGCCAAGAGACCCAGTACTTC. The full variable domain, in which reference TRBV28 and TRBJ2-5 provide the parts outside the CDR3, is DVKVTQSSRYLVKRTGEKVFLECVQDMDHENMFWYRQDPGLGLRLIYFSYDVKMKEKGDIPEGYSVSREKKERFSLILESASTNQTSMYLCASSSRDRSQETQYFGPGTRLLVL.

This chain links TRBV7-3 with TRBJ2-1; perhaps TRBD1 as D (5 bases). V shed 5 bases and J shed 7 bases, with 12 bases lying between them. Germline CDR1 and CDR2: SGHTA and FQGTGA. This CDR3 has 13 residues. CDR3 loop: CASSRIRENEQFF. The CDR3 DNA reads TGTGCCAGCAGCCGAATCAGGGAAAATGAGCAGTTCTTC.

The rearrangement links TRBV7-6 to TRBJ1-6, with TRBD1 matching 7 bases. Germline V lookup: CDR1 SGHVS, CDR2 FNYEAQ. This CDR3 region has 16 residues. V shed 4 bases, J shed 1 base, and the junction held 4 bases outside the gene matches. The CDR3 DNA reads as TGTGCCAGCAGCTGGAACAGGGGATCCTATAATTCACCCCTCCACTTT. As protein: CASSWNRGSYNSPLHF.

V and J are TRBV30 and TRBJ1-2, with D possibly matching TRBD1 (5 bases). V lost 5 bases and J 5 bases, leaving 12 bases between the germline ends. The CDR3 extends over 12 amino acids. Per the germline V gene, CDR1 is GTSNPN and CDR2 is SVGIG (reference sequence). For the CDR3, the DNA is TGTGCCTGGCGACAGCACGATTATGGCTACACCTTC. It encodes CAWRQHDYGYTF.

The chain combines TRBV14 with TRBJ1-1, with D hard to call. The CDR3 is made up of 13 amino acids. Germline V gives CDR1 SGHDN, CDR2 FVKESK. Trimming stripped 10 bases from V and 3 bases from J, with 15 bases between. Here the CDR3 reads CANPTATDTEAFF. The DNA of the CDR3 is TGTGCCAACCCTACGGCTACGGACACTGAAGCTTTCTTT.

The rearrangement links TRBV4-1 to TRBJ1-1; D is uncertain. The V gene lost 1 base and the J gene lost 4 bases, with 10 bases spanning the gap. Germline loops: CDR1 MGHRA, CDR2 YSYEKL. The CDR3 consists of 14 residues. CDR3 in amino acids: CASSQAVQVTEAFF. The CDR3 DNA reads as TGCGCCAGCAGCCAAGCAGTGCAGGTCACTGAAGCTTTCTTT.

There are a few counts of this clone. V gene TRBV28 combines with J gene TRBJ1-5; D call uncertain. This CDR3 spans 14 amino acids. The germline gives CDR1 MDHEN, CDR2 SYDVKM. Trimming cost V 5 bases and J 3 bases, with 11 bases left between them. The CDR3 reads CASSQRRDNQPQHF. For the CDR3, the DNA is TGTGCCAGCAGTCAACGACGGGACAATCAGCCCCAGCATTTT.

This clone appeared once. The chain carries TRBV7-2 and TRBJ1-5; D remains unclear. The CDR3 length is 12 residues. Trimming cost V 3 bases and J 4 bases, with 4 bases left between them. From germline, CDR1 is SGHTA and CDR2 FQGNSA. The CDR3 loop reads CASSFGNQPQHF. CDR3 bases: TGTGCCAGCAGCTTCGGTAATCAGCCCCAGCATTTT.

The rearrangement joins TRBV16 to TRBJ1-3; 7 bases fit TRBD1. This CDR3 is 14 amino acids long. Germline values: CDR1 KGHSY, CDR2 FQNENV. With V trimmed by 5 bases and J by 2 bases, 3 bases remained unmatched. The CDR3 loop reads CASSAGTAGNTIYF. CDR3 coding DNA: TGTGCCAGCAGCGCTGGGACAGCTGGAAACACCATATATTTT.

V and J are TRBV30 and TRBJ1-1, with TRBD1 as a possible D gene (6 bases). V lost 2 bases and J lost 9, with 10 bases in between. Germline CDR1 GTSNPN, CDR2 SVGIG (reference sequence). CDR3 length: 11 residues. The CDR3 DNA sequence: TGTGCCTGGAGTCGGGACAACCAAGCTTTCTTT. This encodes CAWSRDNQAFF.

The chain couples TRBV19 to TRBJ2-1; TRBD1 is a possible D gene (6 bases). V gave up 0 bases and J gave up 8 bases, with 17 bases separating them. The germline V gene has CDR1 LNHDA and CDR2 SQIVND (reference sequence). The CDR3 contains 16 residues. The chain's CDR3 is CASSIDLWGRRDEQFF. In DNA form, the CDR3 reads TGTGCCAGTAGTATAGATCTGTGGGGGCGCAGGGATGAGCAGTTCTTC.

The rearrangement uses TRBV30 and TRBJ1-1; D not certain. CDR3 length equals 13 residues. The ends were cut back, 2 bases at V and 1 base at J, with 8 bases in the middle. CDR1 is GTSNPN and CDR2 is SVGIG in the germline V gene (reference sequence). CDR3 in DNA: TGTGCCTGGAGTCCCGACAAGAACACTGAAGCTTTCTTT. Translation gives CAWSPDKNTEAFF.

J is TRBJ1-2 and V is TRBV28, with D perhaps matching TRBD1 (5 bases). Germline CDR1 MDHEN, CDR2 SYDVKM. The CDR3 loop spans 16 amino acids. The V end lost 2 bases, the J end lost 1 base, and 14 bases lay between the germline ends. CDR3 nucleotides: TGTGCCAGCAGTTTAGGGGGGGGTCAGGGTAACTATGGCTACACCTTC. Translated: CASSLGGGQGNYGYTF.

The chain joins TRBV25-1 to TRBJ2-1; possibly TRBD1 for D (5 bases). The CDR3 is 14 amino acids. Germline CDR1 and CDR2: MGHDK and SYGVNS. The V end was cut by 8 bases, the J end by 7 bases, with 18 bases between. CDR3 in DNA: TGTGCCAGCGCCAATAGCCACAGGTCGAATGAGCAGTTCTTC. Translation gives CASANSHRSNEQFF.

The chain links TRBV12-3 or TRBV12-4 to TRBJ2-1; 7 nucleotides agree with TRBD2. CDR3 size: 13 residues. After removal of 2 bases from V and 6 bases from J, the junction contained 1 base not matched to a gene. CDR3 bases: TGTGCCAGCAGTTTATTAGCGGGCAATGAGCAGTTCTTC. Protein product: CASSLLAGNEQFF.

The chain is built from TRBV27 and TRBJ2-3, with TRBD2 matching over 9 bases. Looked up from germline, CDR1 is MNHEY and CDR2 is SMNVEV (reference sequence). V lost 3 bases, J lost 3 bases, and 7 bases stayed unmatched. This CDR3 region has 16 residues. CDR3 protein: CASSLASGILTDTQYF. The CDR3 bases are TGTGCCAGCAGTTTGGCTAGCGGGATTTTGACAGATACGCAGTATTTT.

The chain is built from TRBV6-2 or TRBV6-3 and TRBJ1-3; no reliable D call. The CDR3 is 19 residues long. Trimming stripped 0 bases from V and 0 bases from J, with 18 bases between. Germline CDR1 MNHEY, CDR2 SVGEGT. The CDR3 bases are TGTGCCAGCAGTTACTCCGGGCAGGCACAGCGGATCTCTGGAAACACCATATATTTT. Protein: CASSYSGQAQRISGNTIYF.

Only a few counts were recorded for this clone. The chain couples TRBV10-1 to TRBJ2-3, with 7 nucleotides matching TRBD1. With 3 bases clipped from V and 1 base from J, the junction kept 4 bases outside the gene matches. The CDR3 contains 15 residues. Looked up from germline, CDR1 is WNHNN and CDR2 is SYGVQD (reference sequence). DNA of the CDR3: TGCGCCAGCAGTGACAGGGGGATACGCACAGATACGCAGTATTTT. Translation: CASSDRGIRTDTQYF.